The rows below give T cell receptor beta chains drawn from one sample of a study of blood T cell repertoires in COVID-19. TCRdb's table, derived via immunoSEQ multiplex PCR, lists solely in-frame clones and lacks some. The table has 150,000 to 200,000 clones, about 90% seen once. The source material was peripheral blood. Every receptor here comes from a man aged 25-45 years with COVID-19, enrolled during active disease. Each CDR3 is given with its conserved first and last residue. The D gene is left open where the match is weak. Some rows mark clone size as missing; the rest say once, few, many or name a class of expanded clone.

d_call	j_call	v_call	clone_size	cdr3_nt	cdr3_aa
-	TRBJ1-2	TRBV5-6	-	TGTGCCAGCAGCTCCGCGGCGCGCTTTAACTATGGCTACACCTTC	CASSSAARFNYGYTF
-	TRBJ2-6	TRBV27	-	TGTGCCAGCAGTTTCCGACAGTTCTCTGGGGCCAACGTCCTGACTTTC	CASSFRQFSGANVLTF
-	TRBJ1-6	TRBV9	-	TGTGCCAGCAGCGTAGGGACAGTCGAGAATTCACCCCTCCACTTT	CASSVGTVENSPLHF
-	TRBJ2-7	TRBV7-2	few	TGTGCCAGCAGCTCTAGACAGAGCTCCTACGAGCAGTACTTC	CASSSRQSSYEQYF
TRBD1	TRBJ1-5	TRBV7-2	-	TGTGCCAGCAGCCTACAGGGGGATCAGCCCCAGCATTTT	CASSLQGDQPQHF
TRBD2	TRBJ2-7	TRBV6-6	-	TGTGCCAGCAGTTACTCTAGCGGGAGCCACGAGCAGTACTTC	CASSYSSGSHEQYF
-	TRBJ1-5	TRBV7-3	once	TGTGCCAGCAGCTTAATGGCGACGAGGGAGCCCCAGCATTTT	CASSLMATREPQHF
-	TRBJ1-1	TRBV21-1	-	TGTGCCAGCAGCATCGGGACAGGGAAAGCCACTGAAGCTTTCTTT	CASSIGTGKATEAFF
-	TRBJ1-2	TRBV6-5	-	TGTGCCAGCAGTCTCGGGGTTGCCTTGGGCTATGGCTACACCTTC	CASSLGVALGYGYTF
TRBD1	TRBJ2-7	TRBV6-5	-	TGTGCCAGCAGGGACAGGCCTCTAAACTACGAGCAGTACTTC	CASRDRPLNYEQYF
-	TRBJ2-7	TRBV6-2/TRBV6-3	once	TGTGCCAGCAGTTATTCTCACAGGGACGAGCAGTACTTC	CASSYSHRDEQYF
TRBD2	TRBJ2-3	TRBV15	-	TGTGCCACCAGTGGTGGGGGGGAGGGACTCACAGATACGCAGTATTTT	CATSGGGEGLTDTQYF
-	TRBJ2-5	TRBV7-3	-	TGTGCCAGCAGCTTAAGCGGAGAGACCCAGTACTTC	CASSLSGETQYF
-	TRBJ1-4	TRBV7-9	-	TGTGCCAGCAGCTTAAGGCGGCCGGGTGCAACTAATGAAAAACTGTTTTTT	CASSLRRPGATNEKLFF
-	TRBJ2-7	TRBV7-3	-	TGTGCCAGCAGCTCAACGACGGGATCCTACGAGCAGTACTTC	CASSSTTGSYEQYF
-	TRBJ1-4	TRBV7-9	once	TGTGCCAGCAGCTCCGGAGTTAGGGGCTTTGAAAAACTGTTTTTT	CASSSGVRGFEKLFF
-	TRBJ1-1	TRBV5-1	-	TGCGCCAGCAGCCCCAATGGGGGGGAGGCCACTGAAGCTTTCTTT	CASSPNGGEATEAFF
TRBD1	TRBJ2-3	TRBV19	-	TGTGCCAGTAGTTTAGGGACAGGCCATACAGATACGCAGTATTTT	CASSLGTGHTDTQYF
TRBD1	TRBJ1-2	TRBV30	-	TGTGCCTGGAGTCAGGGACAGGGGGGGAGGTATTATGGCTACACCTTC	CAWSQGQGGRYYGYTF
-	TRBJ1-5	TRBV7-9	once	TGTGCCAGCAGCTTTTCGAACAGGGATCAGCCCCAGCATTTT	CASSFSNRDQPQHF
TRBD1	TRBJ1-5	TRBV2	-	TGTGCCAGCAGAACCGGGACAGGGGGCTTTCAGCCCCAGCATTTT	CASRTGTGGFQPQHF
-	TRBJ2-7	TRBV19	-	TGTGCCAGTAGTATAGTGGGAGAAGTTTCGAGGGAGCAGTACTTC	CASSIVGEVSREQYF
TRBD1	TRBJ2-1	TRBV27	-	TGTGCCAGCAGGCCTACAGGGGGCAATGAGCAGTTCTTC	CASRPTGGNEQFF
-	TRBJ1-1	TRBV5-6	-	TGTGCCAGCAGCCTGATGACCGGGACATCGAACACTGAAGCTTTCTTT	CASSLMTGTSNTEAFF
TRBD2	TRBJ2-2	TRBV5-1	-	TGCGCCAGCAGCCCAGGGACTACGAACACCGGGGAGCTGTTTTTT	CASSPGTTNTGELFF
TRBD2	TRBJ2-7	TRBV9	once	TGTGCCAGCAGCGGCTCGGGACTAGCGGGCGGCGAGCAGTACTTC	CASSGSGLAGGEQYF
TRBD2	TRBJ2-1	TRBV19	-	TGTGCCAGTACAAACCTCCTAGCGGTCCTTTCCCCCGCCTACAATGAGCAGTTCTTC	CASTNLLAVLSPAYNEQFF
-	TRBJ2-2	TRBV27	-	TGTGCCAGCAGCATAGCAGGGGCTTACACCGGGGAGCTGTTTTTT	CASSIAGAYTGELFF
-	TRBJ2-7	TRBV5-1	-	TGCGCCAGCAGCCGATGGGGGGCCTACGAGCAGTACTTC	CASSRWGAYEQYF
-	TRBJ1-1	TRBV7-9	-	TGTGCCAGCAGCTTAGGGAGTAAACAAGCTTTCTTT	CASSLGSKQAFF
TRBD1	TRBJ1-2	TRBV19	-	TGTGCCAGTAGACCGACAGGGGAGAACTATGGCTACACCTTC	CASRPTGENYGYTF
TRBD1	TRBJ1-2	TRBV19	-	TGTGCCAGTAGTCGCAAGTCGGGACAGGGTAACTATGGCTACACCTTC	CASSRKSGQGNYGYTF
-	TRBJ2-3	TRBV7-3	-	TGTGCCAGCAGCTCCCGAGGGGATACGCAGTATTTT	CASSSRGDTQYF
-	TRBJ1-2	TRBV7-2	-	TGTGCCAGCAGCTTGGCAGGGTTCTATGGCTACACCTTC	CASSLAGFYGYTF
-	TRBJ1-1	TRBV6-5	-	TGTGCCAGCAGTTACTCGATCCTAGGGGCTGAAGCTTTCTTT	CASSYSILGAEAFF